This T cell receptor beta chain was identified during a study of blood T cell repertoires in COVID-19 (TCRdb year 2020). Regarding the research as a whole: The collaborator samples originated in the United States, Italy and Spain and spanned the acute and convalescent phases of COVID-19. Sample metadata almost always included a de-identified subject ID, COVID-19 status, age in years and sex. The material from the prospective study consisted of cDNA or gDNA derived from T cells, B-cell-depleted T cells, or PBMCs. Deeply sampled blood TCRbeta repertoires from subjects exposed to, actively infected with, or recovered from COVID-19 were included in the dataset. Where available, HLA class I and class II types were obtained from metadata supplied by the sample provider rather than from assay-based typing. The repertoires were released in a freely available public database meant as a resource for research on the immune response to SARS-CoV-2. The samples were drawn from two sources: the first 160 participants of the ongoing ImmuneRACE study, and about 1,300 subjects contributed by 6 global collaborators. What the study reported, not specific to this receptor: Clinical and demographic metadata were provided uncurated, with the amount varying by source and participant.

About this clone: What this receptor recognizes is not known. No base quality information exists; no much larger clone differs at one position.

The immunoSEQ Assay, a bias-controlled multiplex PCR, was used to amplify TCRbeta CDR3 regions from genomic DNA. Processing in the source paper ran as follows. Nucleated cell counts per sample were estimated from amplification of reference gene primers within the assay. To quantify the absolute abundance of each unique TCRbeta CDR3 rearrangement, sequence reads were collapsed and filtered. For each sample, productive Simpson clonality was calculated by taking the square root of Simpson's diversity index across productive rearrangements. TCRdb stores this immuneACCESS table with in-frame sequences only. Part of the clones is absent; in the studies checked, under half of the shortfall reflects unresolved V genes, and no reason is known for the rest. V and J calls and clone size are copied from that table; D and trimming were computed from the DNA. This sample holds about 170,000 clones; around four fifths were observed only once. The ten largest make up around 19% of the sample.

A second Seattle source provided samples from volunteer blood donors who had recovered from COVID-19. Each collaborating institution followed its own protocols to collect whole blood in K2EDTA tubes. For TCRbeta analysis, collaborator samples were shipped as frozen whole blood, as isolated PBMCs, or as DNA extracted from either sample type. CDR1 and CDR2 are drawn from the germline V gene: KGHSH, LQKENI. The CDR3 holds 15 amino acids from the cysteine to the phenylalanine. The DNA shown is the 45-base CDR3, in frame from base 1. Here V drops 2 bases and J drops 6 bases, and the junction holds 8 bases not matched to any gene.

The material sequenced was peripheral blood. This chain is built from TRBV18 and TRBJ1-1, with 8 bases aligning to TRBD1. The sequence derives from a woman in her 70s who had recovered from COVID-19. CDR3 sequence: CASSPGGQGAAEAFF. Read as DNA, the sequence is TGTGCCAGCTCACCAGGAGGTCAGGGGGCGGCTGAAGCTTTCTTT.